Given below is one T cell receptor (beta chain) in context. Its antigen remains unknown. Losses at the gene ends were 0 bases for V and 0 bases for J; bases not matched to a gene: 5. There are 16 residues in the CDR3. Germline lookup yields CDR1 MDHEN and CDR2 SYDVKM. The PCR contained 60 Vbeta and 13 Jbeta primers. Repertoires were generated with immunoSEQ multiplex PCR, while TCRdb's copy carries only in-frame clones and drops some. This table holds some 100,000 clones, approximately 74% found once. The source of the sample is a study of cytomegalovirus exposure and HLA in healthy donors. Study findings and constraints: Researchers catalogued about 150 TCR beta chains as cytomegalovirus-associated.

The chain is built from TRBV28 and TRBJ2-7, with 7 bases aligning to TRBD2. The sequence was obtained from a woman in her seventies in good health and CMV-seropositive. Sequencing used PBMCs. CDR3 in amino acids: CASSLWGGTSSYEQYF. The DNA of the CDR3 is TGTGCCAGCAGTTTATGGGGGGGGACGAGCTCCTACGAGCAGTACTTC.